Given below is one T cell receptor (beta chain) in context. These data originate in a study of technical replicates of blood from a handful of donors. The data were produced by immunoSEQ multiplex PCR, yet TCRdb's version contains in-frame clones alone and is incomplete. This table holds 80,000 or so clones, 95% to 98% found once. The receptor was isolated from a human donor in good health. The sample taken for sequencing was T cells isolated from PBMCs.

The CDR3 loop is CASSLVGRSSYEQYF. Written as DNA, the CDR3 is TGTGCCAGCAGCTTGGTTGGTCGTAGCTCCTACGAGCAGTACTTC. The J gene is TRBJ2-7, the V gene TRBV5-4; D gene ambiguous. The V and J ends lost 0 bases and 0 bases respectively, with 10 bases between them. Germline V gene sequence: CDR1 SGHNT, CDR2 YYREEE (reference sequence). This CDR3 has 15 amino acids.